Listed below are T cell receptor beta chains from one sample, sequenced in a study of blood T cells in healthy people across ages. TCRdb reprocessed the 5' RACE reads via MiXCR and lists one record per CDR3 protein. Here the sample spans roughly 1.4 million distinct CDR3 sequences, 59% being singletons. The sample comprised blood. The source is a man aged 18 to 30 in good health. CDR3s include the opening cysteine and the closing phenylalanine or tryptophan. Each record gives: V gene, D gene, J gene, CDR3 length, clone size, CDR3 protein, CDR3 DNA. A D gene is named only where the DNA matches it firmly. The size of a clone is reported for some rows only, either as once, few or many, or as a class for expanded clones.

V gene: TRBV6-5
D gene: -
J gene: TRBJ2-5
CDR3 length: 15
clone size: -
CDR3 protein: CASSYSSGVGETQYF
CDR3 DNA: TGTGCCAGCAGTTACTCATCAGGGGTGGGAGAGACCCAGTACTTC

V gene: TRBV28
D gene: TRBD1
J gene: TRBJ1-2
CDR3 length: 16
clone size: few
CDR3 protein: CASSLMLRTGASGYTF
CDR3 DNA: TGTGCCAGCAGTTTAATGCTTCGGACAGGGGCCTCAGGCTACACCTTC

V gene: TRBV7-9
D gene: -
J gene: TRBJ1-2
CDR3 length: 13
clone size: -
CDR3 protein: CASSLGLVYGYTF
CDR3 DNA: TGTGCCAGCAGCTTAGGGCTGGTCTATGGCTACACCTTC

V gene: TRBV10-3
D gene: -
J gene: TRBJ2-5
CDR3 length: 14
clone size: -
CDR3 protein: CAISESGGRETQYF
CDR3 DNA: TGTGCCATCAGTGAGTCCGGGGGCCGGGAGACCCAGTACTTC

V gene: TRBV25-1
D gene: -
J gene: TRBJ2-3
CDR3 length: 14
clone size: few
CDR3 protein: CASLGGGTADTQYF
CDR3 DNA: TGTGCCAGCCTCGGGGGTGGAACGGCAGATACGCAGTATTTT

V gene: TRBV7-2
D gene: -
J gene: TRBJ2-3
CDR3 length: 15
clone size: -
CDR3 protein: CAGSLKSQRTDTQYF
CDR3 DNA: TGTGCCGGCAGCTTAAAAAGCCAACGCACAGATACGCAGTATTTT

V gene: TRBV6-5
D gene: -
J gene: TRBJ2-3
CDR3 length: 14
clone size: -
CDR3 protein: CASNSGGQRDTQYF
CDR3 DNA: TGTGCCAGCAACAGCGGGGGACAGAGGGATACGCAGTATTTT

V gene: TRBV21-1
D gene: -
J gene: TRBJ1-4
CDR3 length: 15
clone size: -
CDR3 protein: CASSKETGGDEKLFF
CDR3 DNA: TGTGCCAGCAGCAAAGAAACAGGGGGGGATGAAAAACTGTTTTTT

V gene: TRBV7-6
D gene: -
J gene: TRBJ2-5
CDR3 length: 17
clone size: once
CDR3 protein: CASSLGGVRVIQETQYF
CDR3 DNA: TGTGCCAGCAGCTTAGGAGGGGTGCGAGTTATCCAAGAGACCCAGTACTTC

V gene: TRBV4-3
D gene: -
J gene: TRBJ2-5
CDR3 length: 15
clone size: -
CDR3 protein: CASSQDHRVQETQYF
CDR3 DNA: TGCGCCAGCAGCCAAGACCATCGAGTCCAAGAGACCCAGTACTTC

V gene: TRBV28
D gene: TRBD1
J gene: TRBJ2-7
CDR3 length: 16
clone size: -
CDR3 protein: CASSLQGGDSSYEQYF
CDR3 DNA: TGTGCCAGCAGTTTACAAGGGGGCGACAGCTCCTACGAGCAGTACTTC

V gene: TRBV4-1
D gene: -
J gene: TRBJ2-7
CDR3 length: 14
clone size: -
CDR3 protein: CASSQLTENYEQYF
CDR3 DNA: TGCGCCAGCAGCCAACTCACCGAGAACTACGAGCAGTACTTC

V gene: TRBV29-1
D gene: -
J gene: TRBJ1-5
CDR3 length: 14
clone size: -
CDR3 protein: CSARDGGASQPQHF
CDR3 DNA: TGCAGCGCGCGGGACGGAGGTGCTAGTCAGCCCCAGCATTTT

V gene: TRBV6-5
D gene: -
J gene: TRBJ1-5
CDR3 length: 14
clone size: -
CDR3 protein: CASSRSPPYQPQHF
CDR3 DNA: TGTGCCAGCAGTCGATCCCCTCCCTATCAGCCCCAGCATTTT

V gene: TRBV6-6
D gene: -
J gene: TRBJ1-6
CDR3 length: 13
clone size: once
CDR3 protein: CASSDGTKAPLHF
CDR3 DNA: TGTGCCAGCAGTGACGGGACCAAGGCACCCCTCCACTTT

V gene: TRBV6-1
D gene: TRBD1
J gene: TRBJ1-1
CDR3 length: 14
clone size: -
CDR3 protein: CASSRDRGPTEAFF
CDR3 DNA: TGTGCCAGCAGCCGGGACAGGGGGCCCACTGAAGCTTTCTTT

V gene: TRBV14
D gene: -
J gene: TRBJ2-5
CDR3 length: 14
clone size: -
CDR3 protein: CASSTRARKETQYF
CDR3 DNA: TGTGCCAGCAGCACGAGGGCCCGGAAAGAGACCCAGTACTTC

V gene: TRBV6-5
D gene: TRBD2
J gene: TRBJ2-3
CDR3 length: 13
clone size: -
CDR3 protein: CATTSGRADTQYF
CDR3 DNA: TGTGCCACAACTAGCGGGAGGGCAGATACGCAGTATTTT

V gene: TRBV6-5
D gene: -
J gene: TRBJ1-2
CDR3 length: 17
clone size: -
CDR3 protein: CASSYTAGTPLDYGYTF
CDR3 DNA: TGTGCCAGCAGTTATACAGCCGGGACACCTCTCGACTATGGCTACACCTTC

V gene: TRBV20-1
D gene: -
J gene: TRBJ2-5
CDR3 length: 16
clone size: once
CDR3 protein: CSAWTSGGVEQETQYF
CDR3 DNA: TGCAGTGCTTGGACTTCCGGGGGAGTGGAGCAAGAGACCCAGTACTTC

V gene: TRBV15
D gene: -
J gene: TRBJ2-7
CDR3 length: 14
clone size: few
CDR3 protein: CATSRGDKPYEQYF
CDR3 DNA: TGTGCCACCAGCAGAGGGGACAAGCCCTACGAGCAGTACTTC

V gene: TRBV20-1
D gene: -
J gene: TRBJ1-6
CDR3 length: 11
clone size: -
CDR3 protein: CSARQGSPLHF
CDR3 DNA: TGCAGTGCTAGACAGGGTTCACCCCTCCACTTT

V gene: TRBV9
D gene: TRBD2
J gene: TRBJ2-5
CDR3 length: 16
clone size: few
CDR3 protein: CASSVDPSGDQETQYF
CDR3 DNA: TGTGCCAGCAGCGTAGATCCTAGCGGGGACCAAGAGACCCAGTACTTC

V gene: TRBV12-3/TRBV12-4
D gene: TRBD2
J gene: TRBJ2-5
CDR3 length: 17
clone size: -
CDR3 protein: CASSLGTSGTMGETQYF
CDR3 DNA: TGTGCCAGCAGTTTAGGGACTAGCGGGACGATGGGAGAGACCCAGTACTTC

V gene: TRBV9
D gene: TRBD2
J gene: TRBJ2-6
CDR3 length: 20
clone size: -
CDR3 protein: CASSAQPGGLKLPGANVLTF
CDR3 DNA: TGTGCCAGCAGCGCTCAACCCGGGGGGTTGAAACTCCCTGGGGCCAACGTCCTGACTTTC

V gene: TRBV29-1
D gene: -
J gene: TRBJ1-2
CDR3 length: 10
clone size: many
CDR3 protein: CSVPGDGYTF
CDR3 DNA: TGCAGCGTACCAGGGGACGGCTACACCTTC

V gene: TRBV2
D gene: -
J gene: TRBJ2-4
CDR3 length: 15
clone size: -
CDR3 protein: CASNAGTIDLNIQYF
CDR3 DNA: TGTGCCAGCAACGCAGGGACAATTGACCTAAACATTCAGTACTTC

V gene: TRBV5-5
D gene: -
J gene: TRBJ1-2
CDR3 length: 15
clone size: -
CDR3 protein: CASSLGRALSYGYTF
CDR3 DNA: TGTGCCAGCAGCTTGGGGCGGGCTTTGAGCTATGGCTACACCTTC

V gene: TRBV4-1
D gene: TRBD2
J gene: TRBJ2-2
CDR3 length: 15
clone size: few
CDR3 protein: CASSQVAGGTGELFF
CDR3 DNA: TGTGCCAGCAGCCAAGTAGCGGGAGGCACCGGGGAGCTGTTTTTT

V gene: TRBV7-2
D gene: -
J gene: TRBJ2-3
CDR3 length: 17
clone size: once
CDR3 protein: CASSLVWRGGYQDTQYF
CDR3 DNA: TGTGCCAGCAGCTTAGTTTGGAGGGGGGGCTATCAAGATACGCAGTATTTT

V gene: TRBV27
D gene: TRBD2
J gene: TRBJ2-3
CDR3 length: 16
clone size: -
CDR3 protein: CASSLRVAGLTDTQYF
CDR3 DNA: TGTGCCAGCAGTTTAAGGGTAGCGGGACTCACAGATACGCAGTATTTT

V gene: TRBV6-5
D gene: -
J gene: TRBJ2-3
CDR3 length: 14
clone size: few
CDR3 protein: CASSPPGRPDTQYF
CDR3 DNA: TGTGCCAGCAGTCCCCCCGGCCGGCCGGATACGCAGTATTTT

V gene: TRBV6-6
D gene: -
J gene: TRBJ2-7
CDR3 length: 15
clone size: -
CDR3 protein: CASSSRLEGTYEQYF
CDR3 DNA: TGTGCCAGCAGTTCCCGCTTGGAGGGAACCTACGAGCAGTACTTC

V gene: TRBV12-3/TRBV12-4
D gene: -
J gene: TRBJ2-2
CDR3 length: 13
clone size: -
CDR3 protein: CASGDSNTGELFF
CDR3 DNA: TGTGCCAGCGGGGATTCGAACACCGGGGAGCTGTTTTTT

V gene: TRBV27
D gene: -
J gene: TRBJ2-1
CDR3 length: 14
clone size: -
CDR3 protein: CASSDDYSGNEQFF
CDR3 DNA: TGTGCCAGCAGTGACGACTACTCCGGCAATGAGCAGTTCTTC

V gene: TRBV29-1
D gene: TRBD2
J gene: TRBJ2-7
CDR3 length: 12
clone size: -
CDR3 protein: CSGGGNGYEQYF
CDR3 DNA: TGCAGCGGGGGAGGGAATGGCTACGAGCAGTACTTC

V gene: TRBV4-2
D gene: TRBD1
J gene: TRBJ2-5
CDR3 length: 18
clone size: -
CDR3 protein: CASSQVRGTGILGNEQYF
CDR3 DNA: TGTGCCAGCAGCCAAGTACGAGGGACAGGCATTTTGGGCAATGAGCAGTACTTC

V gene: TRBV27
D gene: -
J gene: TRBJ2-1
CDR3 length: 11
clone size: few
CDR3 protein: CASSGVHEQFF
CDR3 DNA: TGTGCCAGCAGTGGTGTGCATGAGCAGTTCTTC

V gene: TRBV5-1
D gene: TRBD1
J gene: TRBJ2-7
CDR3 length: 14
clone size: few
CDR3 protein: CASSLRDRDNEQYF
CDR3 DNA: TGCGCCAGCAGCTTGCGGGACAGGGACAACGAGCAGTACTTC

V gene: TRBV30
D gene: TRBD2
J gene: TRBJ2-3
CDR3 length: 15
clone size: -
CDR3 protein: CAWSLVAGGMDTQYF
CDR3 DNA: TGTGCCTGGAGTTTGGTAGCGGGAGGCATGGATACGCAGTATTTT

V gene: TRBV13
D gene: -
J gene: TRBJ2-7
CDR3 length: 16
clone size: once
CDR3 protein: CASSPLGLSSYNEQYF
CDR3 DNA: TGTGCCAGCAGCCCCTTGGGACTTAGCTCCTACAATGAGCAGTACTTC